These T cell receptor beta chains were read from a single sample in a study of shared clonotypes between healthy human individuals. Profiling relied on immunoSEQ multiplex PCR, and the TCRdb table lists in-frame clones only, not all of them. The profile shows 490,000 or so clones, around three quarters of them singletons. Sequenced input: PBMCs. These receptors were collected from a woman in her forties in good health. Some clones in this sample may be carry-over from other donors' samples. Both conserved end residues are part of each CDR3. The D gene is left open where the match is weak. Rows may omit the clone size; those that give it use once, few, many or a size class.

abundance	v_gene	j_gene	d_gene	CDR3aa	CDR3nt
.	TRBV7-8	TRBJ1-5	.	CASSLALRYNQPQHF	TGTGCCAGCAGCTTAGCCCTCAGGTACAATCAGCCCCAGCATTTT
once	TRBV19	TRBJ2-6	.	CASSLYTGSGANVLTF	TGTGCCAGTAGCCTTTACACAGGGTCTGGGGCCAACGTCCTGACTTTC
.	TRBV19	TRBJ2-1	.	CASSIAAVTYNEQFF	TGTGCCAGTAGTATAGCGGCGGTCACCTACAATGAGCAGTTCTTC
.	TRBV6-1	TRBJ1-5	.	CASSEGRGAYQPQHF	TGTGCCAGCAGTGAAGGTCGGGGTGCGTATCAGCCCCAGCATTTT
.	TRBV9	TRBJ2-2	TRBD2	CASSARSAGGANTGELFF	TGTGCCAGCAGCGCCCGTTCAGCGGGAGGCGCGAACACCGGGGAGCTGTTTTTT
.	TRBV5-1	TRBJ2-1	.	CASKDDGSSNEQFF	TGCGCCAGCAAGGACGACGGGTCTTCCAATGAGCAGTTCTTC
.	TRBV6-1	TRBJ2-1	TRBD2	CASSTRTSGINEQFF	TGTGCCAGCAGTACACGGACTAGCGGTATCAATGAGCAGTTCTTC
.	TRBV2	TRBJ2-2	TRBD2	CASRGGLAGAPGELFF	TGTGCCAGCAGGGGGGGACTAGCGGGAGCTCCCGGGGAGCTGTTTTTT
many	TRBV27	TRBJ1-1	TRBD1	CASSYRRGDTEAFF	TGTGCCAGCAGTTATCGCAGGGGGGACACTGAAGCTTTCTTT
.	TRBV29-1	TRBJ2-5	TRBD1	CSVRQGSRGYQETQYF	TGCAGCGTGAGACAGGGAAGTAGGGGTTACCAAGAGACCCAGTACTTC
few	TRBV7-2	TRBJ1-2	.	CASSLHTSSYGYTF	TGTGCCAGCAGCTTGCACACATCTTCCTATGGCTACACCTTC
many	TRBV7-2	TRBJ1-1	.	CASSFDYSEAFF	TGTGCCAGCAGCTTTGACTACAGTGAAGCTTTCTTT
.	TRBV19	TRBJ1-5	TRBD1	CASSVDRDQPQHF	TGTGCCAGTAGTGTAGACAGGGACCAGCCCCAGCATTTT
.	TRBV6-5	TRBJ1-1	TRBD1	CASSYEGAGTEAFF	TGTGCCAGCAGTTACGAGGGGGCTGGGACTGAAGCTTTCTTT
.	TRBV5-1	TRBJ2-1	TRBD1	CASSYSGTGLTEQFF	TGCGCCAGCAGTTATTCCGGGACAGGGCTGACTGAGCAGTTCTTC
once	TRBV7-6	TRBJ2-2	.	CASSLGRTDKNTGELFF	TGTGCCAGCAGCTTAGGGCGGACCGACAAGAACACCGGGGAGCTGTTTTTT
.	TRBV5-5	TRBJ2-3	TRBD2	CASSVQGGSATDTQYF	TGTGCCAGCAGCGTCCAAGGCGGGAGTGCAACAGATACGCAGTATTTT
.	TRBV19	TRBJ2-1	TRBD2	CASSIGGLARNEQFF	TGTGCCAGTAGTATAGGGGGACTAGCGCGTAATGAGCAGTTCTTC
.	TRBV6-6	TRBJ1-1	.	CASSRALGALTEAFF	TGTGCCAGCAGCCGAGCGTTGGGGGCTTTAACTGAAGCTTTCTTT
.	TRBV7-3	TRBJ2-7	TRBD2	CASSVGTSPSYEQYF	TGTGCCAGCAGCGTCGGGACTAGCCCCTCCTACGAGCAGTACTTC
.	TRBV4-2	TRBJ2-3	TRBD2	CASSPGGRNTDTQYF	TGTGCCAGCAGCCCGGGGGGTCGAAACACAGATACGCAGTATTTT
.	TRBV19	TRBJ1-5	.	CASSIQETSNQPQHF	TGTGCCAGTAGTATTCAAGAGACTAGCAATCAGCCCCAGCATTTT
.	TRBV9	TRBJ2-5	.	CASSVGPSRETQYF	TGTGCCAGCAGCGTAGGGCCTAGCCGGGAGACCCAGTACTTC
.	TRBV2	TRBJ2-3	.	CASRTSPSDHGQYF	TGTGCCAGCAGGACCAGCCCGAGCGACCATGGGCAGTATTTT
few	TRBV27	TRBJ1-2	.	CASSLSGSYGYTF	TGTGCCAGCAGTTTATCGGGGTCATATGGCTACACCTTC
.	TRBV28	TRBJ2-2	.	CASRQVPGELFF	TGTGCCAGCAGACAAGTTCCCGGGGAGCTGTTTTTT
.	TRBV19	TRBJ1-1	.	CASSWNRHTEAFF	TGTGCCAGTAGTTGGAACCGGCACACTGAAGCTTTCTTT
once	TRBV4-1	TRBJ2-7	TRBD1	CASSQPTDRFYEQYF	TGCGCCAGCAGCCAACCGACGGACAGGTTCTACGAGCAGTACTTC
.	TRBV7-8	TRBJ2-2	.	CASSPGLQRGGELFF	TGTGCCAGCAGTCCCGGGCTCCAACGGGGCGGGGAGCTGTTTTTT
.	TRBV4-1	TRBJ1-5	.	CASSLGSGGTNQPQHF	TGCGCCAGCAGCCTCGGCTCGGGGGGAACTAATCAGCCCCAGCATTTT
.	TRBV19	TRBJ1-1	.	CASSIVTGLGTEAFF	TGTGCCAGTAGTATAGTTACCGGCTTGGGCACTGAAGCTTTCTTT
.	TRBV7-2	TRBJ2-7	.	CASSRRGYYEQYF	TGTGCCAGCAGCAGGCGAGGGTACTACGAGCAGTACTTC
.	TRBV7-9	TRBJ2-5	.	CASSRGAGPQETQYF	TGTGCCAGCAGTCGAGGCGCCGGACCCCAAGAGACCCAGTACTTC
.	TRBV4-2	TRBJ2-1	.	CASSQAGRGQGNEQFF	TGTGCCAGCAGCCAAGCCGGTCGAGGGCAGGGCAATGAGCAGTTCTTC
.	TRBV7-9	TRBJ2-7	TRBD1	CASSPSDRLSAEQYF	TGTGCCAGCAGCCCTTCGGACAGGTTGTCGGCCGAGCAGTACTTC
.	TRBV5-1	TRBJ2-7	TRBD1	CASSGTTGGYEQYF	TGCGCCAGCAGCGGGACGACAGGGGGCTACGAGCAGTACTTC
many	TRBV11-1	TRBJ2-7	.	CASSLGLDSYEQYF	TGTGCCAGCAGCTTAGGGCTCGACTCCTACGAGCAGTACTTC
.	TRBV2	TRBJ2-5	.	CAGRAGETQYF	TGTGCCGGCCGGGCGGGGGAGACCCAGTACTTC
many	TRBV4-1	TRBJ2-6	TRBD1	CASSQGTGQGVVVISGANVLTF	TGCGCCAGCAGCCAGGGTACAGGACAGGGGGTGGTCGTAATCTCTGGGGCCAACGTCCTGACTTTC
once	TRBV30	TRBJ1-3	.	CAWGEGNAGNTIYF	TGTGCCTGGGGAGAGGGAAATGCTGGAAACACCATATATTTT
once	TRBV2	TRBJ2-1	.	CASSPDQSSYNEQFF	TGTGCCAGCAGTCCAGACCAGAGCTCCTACAATGAGCAGTTCTTC
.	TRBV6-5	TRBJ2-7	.	CASSYRSKLEQYF	TGTGCCAGCAGTTACAGGTCGAAGCTCGAGCAGTACTTC
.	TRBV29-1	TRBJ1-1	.	CSVEGGYTEAFF	TGCAGCGTTGAGGGGGGATACACTGAAGCTTTCTTT
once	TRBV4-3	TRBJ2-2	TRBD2	CASRWTSGSDTGELFF	TGCGCCAGCAGGTGGACTAGCGGGAGTGACACCGGGGAGCTGTTTTTT
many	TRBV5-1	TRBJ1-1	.	CASSLDSAGKAFF	TGCGCCAGCAGCTTGGACAGTGCTGGGAAAGCTTTCTTT
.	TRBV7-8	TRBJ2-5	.	CASSLGGSETQYF	TGTGCCAGCAGCTTAGGCGGATCTGAGACCCAGTACTTC
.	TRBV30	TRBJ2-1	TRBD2	CAWSATPGLVPPRKFF	TGTGCCTGGAGTGCGACTCCTGGACTAGTACCCCCACGGAAGTTCTTC
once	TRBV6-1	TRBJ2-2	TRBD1	CASTWTGTNTGELFF	TGTGCCAGCACTTGGACAGGGACAAACACCGGGGAGCTGTTTTTT
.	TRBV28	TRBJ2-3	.	CASRAPHRGDTQYF	TGTGCCAGCAGGGCACCGCATCGGGGGGATACGCAGTATTTT
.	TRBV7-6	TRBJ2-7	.	CASSLQEDYEQYF	TGTGCCAGCAGCTTACAGGAGGACTACGAGCAGTACTTC
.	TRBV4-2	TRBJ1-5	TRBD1	CASSPRDRGPNQPQHF	TGTGCCAGCAGCCCTAGGGACAGGGGGCCGAATCAGCCTCAGCATTTT
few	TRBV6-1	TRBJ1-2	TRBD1	CASSNLQGAGGYTF	TGTGCCAGCTCTAACTTACAGGGGGCCGGGGGCTACACCTTC
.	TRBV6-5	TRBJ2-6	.	CASSSGVSGANVLTF	TGTGCCAGCAGTTCAGGGGTATCTGGGGCCAACGTCCTGACTTTC
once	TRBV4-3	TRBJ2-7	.	CASSQKPGRGGEQYF	TGCGCCAGCAGCCAGAAGCCGGGACGCGGAGGTGAGCAGTACTTC
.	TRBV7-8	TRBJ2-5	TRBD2	CASSLYQAGLPYQETQYF	TGTGCCAGCAGCTTATATCAAGCGGGACTGCCCTACCAAGAGACCCAGTACTTC